This TCR beta chain was recorded in a study of cytomegalovirus exposure and HLA in healthy donors. Study findings and constraints: A later analysis linked around 15,000 TCR beta sequences to HLA alleles at 0.05 false discovery rate. The study listed 164 cytomegalovirus-associated TCR beta chains. Follow-up analysis later connected one missense variant in DCLRE1C with trimming of TCR beta V- and J-genes.

This CDR3 contains 15 residues. V lost 3 bases and J 7 bases, leaving 18 bases between the germline ends. CDR1 and CDR2 from the germline V gene are KGHSH and LQKENI. The PCR had 60 Vbeta and 13 Jbeta primers. The method was immunoSEQ multiplex PCR; TCRdb's version includes in-frame clones alone and lacks a portion of them. The table includes around 160,000 clones, roughly 88% detected once. Details on this clone: The antigen is unknown.

This chain connects TRBV18 to TRBJ1-2, with D possibly matching TRBD1 (6 bases). Sequencing was performed on PBMCs. The sequence was collected from a young woman in good health and CMV-seronegative. CDR3 DNA sequence: TGTGCCAGCTCACCCGTAGCAGGGGTTATCGGTGGCTACACCTTC. Translation: CASSPVAGVIGGYTF.